In this sample, the clone carrying this T cell receptor (beta chain) turned up once. The data were obtained in a study of T cell responses to AZD1222 COVID-19 vaccine. The ends were cut back, 3 bases at V and 0 bases at J, with 7 bases in the middle. CDR1 and CDR2 (germline): MNHEY, SVGEGT. The CDR3 runs 14 residues. Assay: immunoSEQ multiplex PCR; the TCRdb copy retains only in-frame clones and omits some. The profile covers about 140,000 clones, with approximately 86% appearing a single time and 3% to 4.5% taken by the ten largest. The TCR was taken from an adult in good health. Sample: peripheral blood, taken on day 0 of AZD1222 vaccination. V is TRBV6-2 or TRBV6-3 and J is TRBJ2-3; no clear D. Written as DNA, the CDR3 is TGTGCCAGCAGTTATGGGAAAAGCACAGATACGCAGTATTTT. This translates into CASSYGKSTDTQYF.